These 19 T cell receptor beta chains were sequenced from one sample in a study of tumor-infiltrating lymphocytes in primary liver carcinoma. Starting from around 500 ng of total RNA, TCR beta cDNA was produced with a primer in the constant region. The TCR beta library was amplified through three nested multiplex PCR rounds in a modified ARM-PCR procedure. Primers for the first two PCR rounds were TRBV1-TRBV30 forward primers and a C-beta reverse primer (approximately 9 cycles per round). TCRdb reprocessed the multiplex PCR reads via MiXCR and lists one record per CDR3 protein. In the table there are over 95,000 distinct CDR3 sequences, 69% of which are singletons. Co-extraction of RNA and DNA was performed on roughly 20-31 mg of unsorted bulk tissue. The sequenced sample consisted of liver tumor tissue from sampling region 5. Regarding subset: tumor region T5, tumor centre. Source of these receptors: an older woman with primary liver carcinoma and hepatitis B virus infection.

A note on this clonotype: A much larger clone differs by one base, so this may be a read error. The V call is TRBV7-3, the J call TRBJ2-7, with a possible D match to TRBD1 (6 bases). Germline values: CDR1 SGHTA, CDR2 FQGTGA. The CDR3 sequence is 13 residues long. CDR3 sequence (DNA): TGTGCCAGCAGCTTAACTACAGGGACCGAGCAGAACTTC. Translation gives CASSLTTGTEQNF. Full variable domain (outside the CDR3, taken from reference TRBV7-3 and TRBJ2-7): GAGVSQTPSNKVTEKGKYVELRCDPISGHTALYWYRQSLGQGPEFLIYFQGTGAADDSGLPNDRFFAVRPEGSVSTLKIQRTERGDSAVYLCASSLTTGTEQNFGPGTRLTVT.

A note on this clonotype: The CDR3 carries no conserved terminal phenylalanine or tryptophan, so it likely arises from a read error. The DNA is left out, because the CDR3 cannot be placed on it with certainty; the CDR3 is given as TCRdb lists it. CDR3 in amino acids: CASSPGLVGPDTHYY. The chain employs TRBV11-2 and TRBJ2-3; TRBD2 is the table's D call and was not checked against the DNA. The CDR3 is 15 amino acids in total, end residues counted. Germline V gene data show CDR1 as SGHAT and CDR2 as FQNNGV.

By proportion, this clonotype is medium-sized. This rearrangement joins TRBV11-2 to TRBJ2-1; 9 bases are shared with TRBD2. This CDR3 has 16 amino acids. Per the germline V gene, CDR1 is SGHAT and CDR2 is FQNNGV. Trimming took 0 bases from V and 6 from J; bases not matched to a gene: 6. Here the CDR3 DNA reads TGTGCCAGCAGCTTAGAGCGGGCGGGAGGGAGCAATGAGCAGTTCTTC. It codes for CASSLERAGGSNEQFF.

As regards this clonotype: Just one base apart from a much larger clone, this may be a read error. The V and J genes are TRBV14 and TRBJ2-1, with D perhaps matching TRBD2 (5 bases). CDR1 is SGHDN, CDR2 FVKESK, per germline. CDR3 length equals 13 residues. Trimming removed 9 bases from V and 7 bases from J, with 16 bases in between. The CDR3 loop reads CASEKAGTNEQFF. Written as DNA, the CDR3 is TGTGCCAGTGAGAAGGCGGGCACGAATGAGCAGTTCTTC.

As regards this clonotype: This CDR3 is missing its conserved last phenylalanine or tryptophan, likely due to a read error. It is unclear where the CDR3 begins or ends on the DNA, so no DNA is shown, and the CDR3 is as TCRdb lists it. The CDR3 is CASSNGQGYHSI. V gene TRBV18 combines with J gene TRBJ1-1; the table's D call of TRBD1 was not tested on the DNA. CDR1 KGHSH and CDR2 LQKENI come from the germline V gene. Counting both end residues, the CDR3 totals 12 amino acids.

Notes on this clonotype: One end of the junction fails to match germline, which may point to a read error. This chain connects TRBV11-3 to TRBJ2-1, with D perhaps being TRBD1 or TRBD2 (6 bases each). CDR1 and CDR2 from the germline V gene are SGHNT and YENEEA. The CDR3 consists of 13 residues. This CDR3 is CASSDGGYNVQFF. Written as DNA, the CDR3 is TGTGCCAGTAGTGACGGGGGCTACAATGTGCAGTTCTTC.

This chain uses TRBV5-1 with TRBJ2-7; D is perhaps TRBD1 (7 bases). The V gene's germline CDR1 is SGHRS and CDR2 YFSETQ. V lost 3 bases, J lost 4 bases, and 17 bases lay in between. The CDR3 loop spans 15 amino acids. In nucleotides, the CDR3 is TGCGCCAGCAGCTCGGGACTGACAGGGCTTTACGAGCAGTACTTC. The encoded protein is CASSSGLTGLYEQYF. The full variable domain, rest sourced from reference TRBV5-1 and TRBJ2-7, is KAGVTQTPRYLIKTRGQQVTLSCSPISGHRSVSWYQQTPGQGLQFLFEYFSETQRNKGNFPGRFSGRQFSNSRSEMNVSTLELGDSALYLCASSSGLTGLYEQYFGPGTRLTVT.

Regarding this clonotype: Likely a read error: the CDR3 ends without its conserved phenylalanine or tryptophan. The chain is built from TRBV29-1 and TRBJ2-7; D is unresolved. The CDR3 extends over 12 amino acids. Trimming removed 6 bases from V and 5 bases from J, with 14 bases in between. Germline-derived CDR1 and CDR2 are SQVTM and ANQGSEA. CDR3 in amino acids: CSVSSDPHEQYY. The CDR3 DNA reads as TGCAGCGTCTCATCGGACCCCCACGAGCAGTACTAC.

This clonotype has a single count. This may arise from a read error, as a much more abundant clone is one base away. The rearrangement joins TRBV7-8 to TRBJ2-1; 12 bases fit TRBD2. With V trimmed by 3 bases and J by 12 bases, 9 bases remained unmatched. The germline CDR1 and CDR2 sequences are SGHVS and FQNEAQ. The CDR3 spans 15 residues. This CDR3 is CASSLRTSGKGGQFF. CDR3 nucleotides: TGTGCCAGCAGCTTGAGGACTAGCGGGAAGGGTGGGCAGTTCTTC. The whole variable domain, filled in from reference TRBV7-8 and TRBJ2-1, reads GAGVSQSPRYKVAKRGQDVALRCDPISGHVSLFWYQQALGQGPEFLTYFQNEAQLDKSGLPSDRFFAERPEGSVSTLKIQRTQQEDSAVYLCASSLRTSGKGGQFFGPGTRLTVL.

This clonotype was picked up a small number of times. The chain uses TRBV11-2 and TRBJ2-1; D is uncertain. The germline V and J ends were trimmed by 1 base and 8 bases, with 9 bases remaining between them. CDR3 length: 13 residues. Germline CDR1 is SGHAT and CDR2 is FQNNGV. CDR3 sequence (DNA): TGTGCCAGCAGCTTAGGGAACATCGATGAGCAGTTCTTC. Residues: CASSLGNIDEQFF.

There are a few counts of this clonotype. This sequence joins TRBV5-1 and TRBJ2-1; TRBD2 matches at 14 bases. The junction had 6 bases not matched to a gene; V was cut back by 5 bases and J by 8 bases. The germline V gene encodes CDR1 SGHRS and CDR2 YFSETQ. The CDR3 totals 15 residues. The chain's CDR3 is CASRAGTSGSDEQFF. The CDR3 nucleotides read TGCGCCAGCAGGGCCGGGACTAGCGGGAGTGATGAGCAGTTCTTC.

Concerning this clonotype: It may be a read error: a sequence one base away is much more abundant. This sequence joins TRBV5-1 and TRBJ2-7, with D possibly being TRBD1 (5 bases). V was shortened by 0 bases and J by 6 bases, with 13 bases between the two germline ends. Per the germline V gene, CDR1 is SGHRS and CDR2 is YFSETQ. There are 14 residues in the CDR3. The CDR3 region has the DNA TGCGCCAGCAGCTTGGAGCCAGACAGACGCGAGCAGTACTTC. The encoded protein is CASSLEPDRREQYF.

Regarding this clonotype: A read error may explain this, as a much larger clone is one base away. The genes are TRBV5-1 and TRBJ2-7; 8 bases fit TRBD1. J gave up 3 bases and V 8 bases, and 10 bases lay outside the gene matches. Per the germline V gene, CDR1 is SGHRS and CDR2 is YFSETQ. The CDR3 loop spans 14 amino acids. CDR3: CARSPVTGGYEQYF. The CDR3 nucleotides read TGCGCCAGAAGCCCGGTTACAGGGGGCTACGAGCAGTACTTC.

A note on this clonotype: As the CDR3 is not closed by the conserved phenylalanine or tryptophan, this likely results from a read error. The rearrangement uses TRBV7-8 and TRBJ1-5; tentative D call: TRBD1 (5 bases). Trimming left V 4 bases short and J 1 base short, with 14 bases between. The CDR3 loop spans 16 amino acids. Germline lookup yields CDR1 SGHVS and CDR2 FQNEAQ. DNA of the CDR3: TGTGCCAGCAGCTCATTGGCGGGGACGAGCAATCAGCCCCAGCATCTT. It translates to CASSSLAGTSNQPQHL.

Turning to this clonotype: Given the absence of the conserved phenylalanine or tryptophan at the CDR3 end, a read error is likely. The limits of the CDR3 on the DNA are not certain, so only TCRdb's listed CDR3 is given. V and J are TRBV4-2 and TRBJ2-1; the table's D call of TRBD2 was not tested on the DNA. From germline, CDR1 is LGHNA and CDR2 YNFKEQ. Including both end residues, the CDR3 is 14 amino acids long. CDR3 amino acids: CASSQDLEGFEQLY.

Ten or more counts support this clonotype. The rearrangement joins TRBV29-1 to TRBJ2-5; D unresolved. The germline V gene has CDR1 SQVTM and CDR2 ANQGSEA. The germline V and J ends were trimmed by 4 bases and 5 bases, with 8 bases remaining between them. The CDR3 runs 11 residues. The CDR3 region is CSVASLETQYF. The CDR3 DNA follows: TGCAGCGTTGCCAGTCTTGAGACCCAGTACTTC.

In the case of this clonotype: The junction departs from germline at one end; a sequencing error may be responsible. V is TRBV30 and J is TRBJ2-1; D is perhaps TRBD1 or TRBD2 (6 bases each). The CDR3 is 21 residues long. Germline V gene lookup returns CDR1 GTSNPN and CDR2 SVGIG (reference sequence). In DNA, the CDR3 is TGTGTCTGGTGTGTGGTTGAGGGGGACAAGCGGGCACGGAGCTCCTACAATGAGCAGTTCTTC. This sequence encodes CVWCVVEGDKRARSSYNEQFF.

To note about this clonotype: The junction departs from the called germline gene at one end, perhaps through a read error. The CDR3: CASISIAGTHEQFF. The CDR3 DNA reads as TGTGCCAGCATCTCCATAGCGGGGACACATGAGCAATTCTTC. The chain combines TRBV11-2 with TRBJ2-1; TRBD2 agrees at 8 bases. CDR1 SGHAT and CDR2 FQNNGV come from the germline V gene. The CDR3 spans 14 residues. The complete variable domain, with remaining parts taken from reference TRBV11-2 and TRBJ2-1, reads EAGVAQSPRYKIIEKRQSVAFWCNPISGHATLYWYQQILGQGPKLLIQFQNNGVVDDSQLPKDRFSAERLKGVDSTLKIQPAKLEDSAVYLCASISIAGTHEQFFGPGTRLTVL.

Regarding this clonotype: The junction differs from germline at one of its ends, possibly a read error. The chain links TRBV6-2 or TRBV6-3 to TRBJ2-7, with TRBD1 identical over 8 bases. This CDR3 comprises 15 residues. From germline, CDR1 is MNHEY and CDR2 SVGEGT. For the CDR3, the DNA is TGTGTTAGCACCTTTCGACAGGGGCGAAACTACGAGCAGTATTTC. Protein product: CVSTFRQGRNYEQYF.